This T cell receptor beta chain was sequenced in a study of early T cells in non-severe SARS-CoV-2 infection. Unique molecular identifiers (one per individual cDNA molecule) were attached. TCRdb itself ran the 5' RACE reads through MiXCR, one entry per CDR3 protein. The sample lists about 100,000 distinct CDR3 sequences; 13% were seen once. This clonotype was detected many times. The sequence was collected from an adult who was a healthcare worker with PCR-confirmed SARS-CoV-2 infection or an uninfected control (not recorded which). Sequencing used whole blood.

The CDR3 region is CASSLGDPYTEAFF. The CDR3 bases are TGTGCCAGCAGCTTGGGGGACCCATACACTGAAGCTTTCTTT. The chain has TRBV11-2 and TRBJ1-1, with D tentatively TRBD1 (5 bases). The ends were cut back, 3 bases at V and 3 bases at J, with 11 bases in the middle. This CDR3 contains 14 residues. Germline lookup yields CDR1 SGHAT and CDR2 FQNNGV.